The entry below describes one T cell receptor beta chain. This sample is part of a study of blood T cells in healthy people across ages. The CDR3 is 14 residues long. V lost 5 bases to trimming and J lost 5 bases, with 16 bases between them. From germline, CDR1 is SGDLS and CDR2 YYNGEE. Samples each had at least 5.5 micrograms of total RNA extracted. A J-beta primer mix and a sample-barcoded 5' primer were used in a second PCR of roughly 6 to 11 cycles. Every sample gave at least 2.5 million paired-end reads containing CDR3. TCRdb re-called the 5' RACE reads with MiXCR, one entry per CDR3 protein. This sample has roughly 800,000 distinct CDR3 sequences, with roughly 60% found just once.

The chain uses TRBV9 and TRBJ1-1, with D tentatively TRBD1 (5 bases). The TCR sequence derives from a man aged 25 to 40 in good health. The sequenced sample was blood. This CDR3 is CASRPGGGATEAFF. CDR3 DNA sequence: TGTGCCAGCAGACCGGGTGGAGGGGCGACTGAAGCTTTCTTT.